This TCR beta chain appears in the sequencing data of a study of vaccination and CD4 T cells after COVID-19. Study-wide results and caveats: Spike mono-reactive status applied to 304 of 307 vaccine-specific clones in convalescent patients. From about 20 to 38, the median of SARS-CoV-2-reactive clonotypes rose without reaching significance.

The table lists this clonotype with a few counts. Its antigen is unknown. Treatment indicated: roughly 11-day PBMC culture with coronavirus spike peptide pools or control peptides (ViraFEST assay). An Oncomine TCR Beta short-read assay was used to sequence the DNA from cultured CD4+ T cells. Genomic DNA was extracted from cultured CD4+ T cells. TCRdb itself ran the PCR reads through MiXCR, one entry per CDR3 protein. The sample has more than 13,000 distinct CDR3 sequences, around 30% seen once; the top ten hold roughly 15%. The sample was cultured CD4+ T cells from blood. This clonotype was sampled from a human donor with COVID-19.

CDR3 amino acids: CASSQVQGRNEQYF. CDR3 nucleotides: TGTGCCAGCAGCCAAGTTCAGGGGCGAAACGAGCAGTACTTC. This chain links TRBV14 with TRBJ2-7, with D perhaps TRBD1 (6 bases). Germline CDR1 reads SGHDN; CDR2 reads FVKESK. Trimming took off 1 base at V and 5 bases at J, with 12 bases between the two ends. The length of the CDR3 is 14 residues.